A single T cell receptor (beta chain) is shown here with its context. Its specificity is unknown. Per germline, CDR1 SGHTA and CDR2 FQGNSA. The length of the CDR3 is 15 residues. Germline trimming cut 5 bases from V and 2 bases from J; bases unmatched to any gene: 8. This sample is drawn from a study of cytomegalovirus exposure and HLA in healthy donors. Study findings and constraints: It was taken for granted in presence/absence analyses that sequencing depth across donors was roughly uniform.

The primer mix had 60 Vbeta and 13 Jbeta primers. Profiled with immunoSEQ multiplex PCR; TCRdb holds only in-frame clones, not every one. The sample consists of roughly 84,000 clones, roughly 64% of them appearing once. Sequenced: PBMCs. This TCR came from a woman aged 40-49 years in good health and CMV-seropositive. The chain carries TRBV7-2 and TRBJ2-5; 7 bases agree with TRBD2. CDR3 protein: CASSQSGTSQETQYF. The CDR3 nucleotides are TGTGCCAGCAGCCAAAGCGGGACTTCGCAAGAGACCCAGTACTTC.